Below are 4 T cell receptor beta chains sequenced from a single sample in a study of T-cell reconstitution after alpha-beta-depleted transplantation in children. Unique molecular identifiers were incorporated during preparation of the TCRbeta library. TCRdb reanalysed the PCR reads using MiXCR and keeps one entry per CDR3 protein. The table shows about 980,000 distinct CDR3 sequences, with roughly 29% occurring only once. The sequences come from PBMCs, mostly from graft donor cells, collected 360 days after TCRalphabeta/CD19-depleted stem cell transplant. Receptors were obtained from a boy younger than two who had a stem cell transplant for SCID, so the T cells may come from the graft donor.

The CDR3 region is CASSVGPGGELFF. The CDR3 DNA follows: TGTGCCAGCTCGGTGGGGCCAGGCGGGGAGCTGTTTTTT. This rearrangement joins TRBV6-2 or TRBV6-3 to TRBJ2-2, with D possibly being TRBD1 (5 bases). Trimming shortened V by 8 bases and J by 7 bases, and 14 bases separated the two germline ends. The CDR3 consists of 13 residues. Looked up from germline, CDR1 is MNHEY and CDR2 is SVGEGT.

The chain uses TRBV12-3 or TRBV12-4 and TRBJ1-4; perhaps TRBD1 as D (5 bases). The CDR3 totals 14 residues. Trimming pared 6 bases from V and 5 bases from J, leaving 13 bases between. CDR3 sequence reads: CASSPERTNEKLFF. The CDR3 DNA reads TGTGCCAGCAGCCCAGAACGGACAAATGAAAAACTGTTTTTT.

This clonotype showed up just a few times. DNA for the CDR3: TGCAGTGCTAGAGTGAAAGTTTCTGAGCAGTTCTTC. This sequence encodes CSARVKVSEQFF. The genes are TRBV20-1 and TRBJ2-1, with D unresolved. The CDR3 covers 12 residues. With 1 base removed from V and 9 bases from J, the gap between germline ends came to 10 bases. The germline gives CDR1 DFQATT, CDR2 SNEGSKA (reference sequence).

This clonotype was seen a handful of times. The chain has TRBV5-1 and TRBJ1-4; no clear D gene. The germline V gene has CDR1 SGHRS and CDR2 YFSETQ. This CDR3 has 12 amino acids. Trimming pared 4 bases from V and 4 bases from J, leaving 5 bases between. DNA for the CDR3: TGCGCCAGCAGCCCGGATAATGAAAAACTGTTTTTT. Residues: CASSPDNEKLFF.